The 9 T cell receptor beta chains below come from one sample, sequenced in a study of beta chain features in type 1 diabetes. Investigators reverse transcribed all isolated RNA, so they sequenced expressed TCRB transcripts. Sequencing was performed with immunoSEQ multiplex PCR; in TCRdb, only in-frame clones are kept and a portion is missing. This sample carries around 250,000 clones, over 20% of them seen once, and the ten largest clones take about 0.027%. These receptors are not linked to any known antigen. Study findings and constraints: Significant though moderate, a shortening of TCRB CDR3s appeared in all four CD4+ subsets of Type 1 diabetes patients.

The sample taken for sequencing was naive CD4+ T cells from blood. All receptors derive from a woman aged 40-49 years with type 1 diabetes.

V is TRBV28 and J is TRBJ1-6; D is possibly TRBD1 (6 bases). This CDR3 region has 15 residues. V lost 2 bases and J 9 bases, leaving 14 bases between the germline ends. The germline CDR1 and CDR2 sequences are MDHEN and SYDVKM. CDR3 coding DNA: TGTGCCAGCAGTTTAGGTGGGGGCAATTTTTCACCCCTCCACTTT. Encoded protein: CASSLGGGNFSPLHF.

This clone was counted only a few times. CDR3 in amino acids: CASSLPPNYGYTF. The CDR3 nucleotides read TGTGCCAGCAGCTTGCCTCCTAACTATGGCTACACCTTC. This chain joins TRBV5-4 and TRBJ1-2, with D unresolved. Germline assignment: CDR1 SGHNT and CDR2 YYREEE (reference sequence). The CDR3 is 13 amino acids. Trimming cost V 1 base and J 0 bases, with 4 bases left between them.

The chain links TRBV4-1 to TRBJ2-1; 11 nucleotides line up with TRBD2. In germline, CDR1 is MGHRA, CDR2 YSYEKL. Unmatched junction bases numbered 6, after V lost 2 bases and J lost 3 bases. CDR3 length equals 17 residues. Here the CDR3 reads CASSQSPGTSGYNEQFF. CDR3 DNA sequence: TGCGCCAGCAGCCAAAGCCCCGGGACTAGCGGCTACAATGAGCAGTTCTTC.

The V gene is TRBV5-6, the J gene TRBJ2-6; 8 positions match TRBD1. The CDR3 is made up of 16 amino acids. Germline V gene sequence: CDR1 SGHDT, CDR2 YYEEEE. Trimming cost V 4 bases and J 2 bases; bases outside gene matches: 5. In nucleotides, the CDR3 is TGTGCCAGCAGCGTCCGGACAGGGACTGGGGCCAACGTCCTGACTTTC. Protein sequence: CASSVRTGTGANVLTF.

The chain links TRBV29-1 to TRBJ2-1, with TRBD2 matching over 8 bases. The V gene end was trimmed by 8 bases and the J gene end by 7 bases; junction bases not matched to a gene: 7. This CDR3 has 12 residues. Germline V gives CDR1 SQVTM, CDR2 ANQGSEA. In nucleotides, the CDR3 is TGCAGCTGGACGGAGCGGGGGAATGAGCAGTTCTTC. This codes for CSWTERGNEQFF.

The V and J genes are TRBV4-1 and TRBJ1-2; 7 bases line up with TRBD1. Per germline, CDR1 MGHRA and CDR2 YSYEKL. The ends lost 1 base at V and 4 bases at J; junction bases unmatched: 9. This CDR3 comprises 16 residues. The CDR3 here is CASSQVPGQAAYGYTF. Here the CDR3 DNA reads TGCGCCAGCAGCCAAGTGCCTGGACAGGCGGCCTATGGCTACACCTTC.

The chain joins TRBV28 to TRBJ2-7, with 16 bases matching TRBD2. The V segment lost 5 bases and the J segment 7 bases; nucleotides outside the gene matches: 8. The CDR3 has 16 residues. Germline-derived CDR1 and CDR2 are MDHEN and SYDVKM. In DNA, the CDR3 is TGTGCCAGCAGTGCGGGACTAGCGGGAGGGCCGGGGGAGCAGTACTTC. Protein: CASSAGLAGGPGEQYF.

This chain uses TRBV6-6 with TRBJ1-5; possibly TRBD1 for D (5 bases). This CDR3 is built from 14 residues. With 4 bases removed from V and 0 bases from J, the gap between germline ends came to 7 bases. Germline V CDR1 and CDR2: MNHNY, SVGAGI (reference sequence). The CDR3 bases are TGTGCCAGCAGTTGGGGCCGTAGCAATCAGCCCCAGCATTTT. Protein: CASSWGRSNQPQHF.

The rearrangement links TRBV30 to TRBJ1-1; 7 positions agree with TRBD1. Per the germline V gene, CDR1 is GTSNPN and CDR2 is SVGIG (reference sequence). The ends lost 3 bases at V and 4 bases at J; junction bases unmatched: 11. This CDR3 spans 15 amino acids. CDR3 DNA: TGTGCCTGGAGACCTCCCCCACAGGGGATCACTGAAGCTTTCTTT. Translation gives CAWRPPPQGITEAFF.